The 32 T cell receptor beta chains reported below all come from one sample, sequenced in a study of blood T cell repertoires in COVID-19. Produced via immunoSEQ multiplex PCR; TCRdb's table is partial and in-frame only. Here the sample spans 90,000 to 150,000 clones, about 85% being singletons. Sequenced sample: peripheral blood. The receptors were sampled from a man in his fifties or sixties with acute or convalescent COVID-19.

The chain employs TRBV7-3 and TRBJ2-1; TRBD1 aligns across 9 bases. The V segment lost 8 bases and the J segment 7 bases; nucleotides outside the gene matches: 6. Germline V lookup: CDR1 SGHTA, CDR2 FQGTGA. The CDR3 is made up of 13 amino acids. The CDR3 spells CASAGTGHNEQFF. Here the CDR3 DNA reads TGTGCCAGCGCCGGGACAGGGCATAATGAGCAGTTCTTC.

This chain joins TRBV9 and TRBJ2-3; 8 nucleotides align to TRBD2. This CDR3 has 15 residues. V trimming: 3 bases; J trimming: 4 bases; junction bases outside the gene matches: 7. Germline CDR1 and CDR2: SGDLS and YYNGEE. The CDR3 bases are TGTGCCAGCAGCGCCCCCAGCGGGGGAGCAGATACGCAGTATTTT. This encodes CASSAPSGGADTQYF.

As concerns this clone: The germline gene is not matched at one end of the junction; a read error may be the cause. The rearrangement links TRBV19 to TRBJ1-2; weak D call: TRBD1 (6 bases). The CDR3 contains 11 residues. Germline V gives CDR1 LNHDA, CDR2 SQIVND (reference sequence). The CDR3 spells CASSEGHFRLF. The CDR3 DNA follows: TGTGCCAGTAGCGAGGGACACTTTAGACTCTTC. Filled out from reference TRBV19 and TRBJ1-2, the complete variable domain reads DGGITQSPKYLFRKEGQNVTLSCEQNLNHDAMYWYRQDPGQGLRLIYYSQIVNDFQKGDIAEGYSVSREKKESFPLTVTSAQKNPTAFYLCASSEGHFRLFGSGTRLTVV.

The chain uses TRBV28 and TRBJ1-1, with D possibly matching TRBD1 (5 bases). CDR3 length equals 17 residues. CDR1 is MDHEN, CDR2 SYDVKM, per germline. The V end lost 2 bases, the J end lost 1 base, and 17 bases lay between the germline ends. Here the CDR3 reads CASSLAGGLVRNTEAFF. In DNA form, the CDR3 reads TGTGCCAGCAGTTTAGCCGGGGGGTTAGTAAGGAACACTGAAGCTTTCTTT.

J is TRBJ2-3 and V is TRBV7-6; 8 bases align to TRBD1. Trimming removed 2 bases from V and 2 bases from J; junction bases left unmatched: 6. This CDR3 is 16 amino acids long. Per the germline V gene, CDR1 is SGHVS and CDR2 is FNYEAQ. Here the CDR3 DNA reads TGTGCCAGCAGCTTAAAAACAGGGGGTTTCACAGATACGCAGTATTTT. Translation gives CASSLKTGGFTDTQYF.

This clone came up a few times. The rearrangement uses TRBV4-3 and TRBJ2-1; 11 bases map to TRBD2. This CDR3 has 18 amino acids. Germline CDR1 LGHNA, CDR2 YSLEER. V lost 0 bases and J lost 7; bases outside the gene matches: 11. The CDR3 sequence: CASSQEGTTSGITNEQFF. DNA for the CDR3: TGCGCCAGCAGCCAAGAGGGGACGACTAGCGGGATCACAAATGAGCAGTTCTTC.

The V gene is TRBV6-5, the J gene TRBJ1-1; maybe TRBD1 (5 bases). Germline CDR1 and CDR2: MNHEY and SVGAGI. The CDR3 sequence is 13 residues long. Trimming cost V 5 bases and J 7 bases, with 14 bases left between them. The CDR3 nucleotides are TGTGCCAGCAGTATGGGCGAGGACAATGAAGCTTTCTTT. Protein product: CASSMGEDNEAFF.

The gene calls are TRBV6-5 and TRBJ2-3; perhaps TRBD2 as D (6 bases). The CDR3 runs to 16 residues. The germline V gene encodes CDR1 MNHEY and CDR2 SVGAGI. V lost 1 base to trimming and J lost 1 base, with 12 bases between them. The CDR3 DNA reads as TGTGCCAGCAGTTACTTTGGTGCTAGCGGCACAGATACGCAGTATTTT. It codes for CASSYFGASGTDTQYF.

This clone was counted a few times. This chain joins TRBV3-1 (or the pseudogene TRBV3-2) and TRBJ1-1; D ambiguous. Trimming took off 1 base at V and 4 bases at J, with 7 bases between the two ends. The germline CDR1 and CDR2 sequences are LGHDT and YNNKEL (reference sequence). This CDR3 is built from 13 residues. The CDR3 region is CASSQGHGTEAFF. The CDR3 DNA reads TGTGCCAGCAGCCAAGGCCACGGCACTGAAGCTTTCTTT.

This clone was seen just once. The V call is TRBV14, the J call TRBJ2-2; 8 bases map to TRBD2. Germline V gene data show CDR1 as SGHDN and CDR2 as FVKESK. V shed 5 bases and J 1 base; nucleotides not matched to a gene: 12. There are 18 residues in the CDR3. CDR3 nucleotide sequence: TGTGCCAGCAGCTACCGCCGGGGGAGCGGGAGGAACACCGGGGAGCTGTTTTTT. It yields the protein CASSYRRGSGRNTGELFF. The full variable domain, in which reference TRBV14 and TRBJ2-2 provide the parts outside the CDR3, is EAGVTQFPSHSVIEKGQTVTLRCDPISGHDNLYWYRRVMGKEIKFLLHFVKESKQDESGMPNNRFLAERTGGTYSTLKVQPAELEDSGVYFCASSYRRGSGRNTGELFFGEGSRLTVL.

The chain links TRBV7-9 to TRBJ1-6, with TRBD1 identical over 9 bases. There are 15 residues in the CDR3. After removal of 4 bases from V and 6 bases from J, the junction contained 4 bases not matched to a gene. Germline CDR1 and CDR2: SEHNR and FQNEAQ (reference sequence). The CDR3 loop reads CASSSPGQGNSPLHF. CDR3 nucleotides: TGTGCCAGCAGCTCCCCGGGACAGGGTAATTCACCCCTCCACTTT.

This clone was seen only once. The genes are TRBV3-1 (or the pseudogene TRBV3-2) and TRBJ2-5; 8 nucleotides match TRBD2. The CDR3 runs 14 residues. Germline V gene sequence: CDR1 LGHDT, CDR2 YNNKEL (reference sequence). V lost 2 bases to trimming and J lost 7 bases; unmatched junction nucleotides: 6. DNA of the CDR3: TGTGCCAGCAGCCAAACTAGCGGTGTAGCGACCCAGTACTTC. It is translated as CASSQTSGVATQYF.

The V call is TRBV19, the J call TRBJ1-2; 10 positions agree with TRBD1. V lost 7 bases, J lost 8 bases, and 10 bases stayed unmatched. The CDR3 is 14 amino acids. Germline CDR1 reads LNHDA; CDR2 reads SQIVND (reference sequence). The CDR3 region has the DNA TGTGCCAGTACCCCAGAAGACAGGGGGCACGGCTACACCTTC. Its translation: CASTPEDRGHGYTF. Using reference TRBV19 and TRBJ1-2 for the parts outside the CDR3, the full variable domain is DGGITQSPKYLFRKEGQNVTLSCEQNLNHDAMYWYRQDPGQGLRLIYYSQIVNDFQKGDIAEGYSVSREKKESFPLTVTSAQKNPTAFYLCASTPEDRGHGYTFGSGTRLTVV.

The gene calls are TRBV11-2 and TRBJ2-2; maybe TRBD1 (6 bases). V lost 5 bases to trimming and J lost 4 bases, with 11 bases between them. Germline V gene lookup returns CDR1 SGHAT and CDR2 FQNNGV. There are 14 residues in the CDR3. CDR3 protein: CASSPPGVTGELFF. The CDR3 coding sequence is TGTGCCAGCAGCCCCCCAGGGGTCACCGGGGAGCTGTTTTTT.

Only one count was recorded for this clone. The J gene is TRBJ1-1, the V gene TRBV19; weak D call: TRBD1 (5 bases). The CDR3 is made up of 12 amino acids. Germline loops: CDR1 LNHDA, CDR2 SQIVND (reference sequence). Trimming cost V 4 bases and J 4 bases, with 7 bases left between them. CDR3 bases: TGTGCCAGTAGTAGACAGAGCACTGAAGCTTTCTTT. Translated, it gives CASSRQSTEAFF.

The CDR3 sequence: CASSLNRGPDTQYF. The DNA for the CDR3 is TGTGCCAGCAGCTTAAACAGGGGCCCAGATACGCAGTATTTT. This rearrangement joins TRBV7-2 to TRBJ2-3; 7 nucleotides align to TRBD1. Germline-derived CDR1 and CDR2 are SGHTA and FQGNSA. J gave up 4 bases and V 2 bases, and 3 bases lay outside the gene matches. The CDR3 is 14 amino acids.

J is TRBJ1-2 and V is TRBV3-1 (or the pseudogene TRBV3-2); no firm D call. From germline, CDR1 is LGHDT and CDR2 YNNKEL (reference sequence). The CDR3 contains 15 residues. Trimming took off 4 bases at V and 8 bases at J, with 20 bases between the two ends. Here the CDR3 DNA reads TGTGCCAGCAGCCCCCGAGGGCCGGGTTCGGAGGGCTACACCTTC. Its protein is CASSPRGPGSEGYTF.

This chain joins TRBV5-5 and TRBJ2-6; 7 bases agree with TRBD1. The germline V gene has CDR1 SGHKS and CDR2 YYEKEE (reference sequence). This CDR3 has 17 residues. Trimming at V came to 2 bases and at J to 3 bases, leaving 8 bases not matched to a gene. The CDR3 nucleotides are TGTGCCAGCAGCTTCCAAGACAGGGTAATTGGGGCCAACGTCCTGACTTTC. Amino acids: CASSFQDRVIGANVLTF.

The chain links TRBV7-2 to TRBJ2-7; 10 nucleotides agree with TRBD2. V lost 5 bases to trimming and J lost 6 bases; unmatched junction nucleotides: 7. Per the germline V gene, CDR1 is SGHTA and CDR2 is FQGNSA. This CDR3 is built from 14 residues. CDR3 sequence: CASSRGLALLEQYF. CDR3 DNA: TGTGCCAGCAGCCGGGGACTAGCGCTCCTCGAGCAGTACTTC.

The CDR3: CAICPGQLINVLTF. The CDR3 bases are TGTGCCATCTGCCCGGGACAACTGATTAACGTCCTGACTTTC. V is TRBV6-1 and J is TRBJ2-6; D may be TRBD1 (6 bases). This CDR3 has 14 amino acids. Germline V CDR1 and CDR2: MNHNS, SASEGT. V was cut by 10 bases and J by 10 bases, with 20 bases left in between.

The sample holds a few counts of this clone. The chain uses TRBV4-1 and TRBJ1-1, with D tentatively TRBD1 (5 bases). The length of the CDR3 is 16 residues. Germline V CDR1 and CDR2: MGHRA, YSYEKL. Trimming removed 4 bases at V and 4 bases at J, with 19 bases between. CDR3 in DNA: TGCGCCAGCAGCCCCTGGACGGAGGGGAGGTCCACTGAAGCTTTCTTT. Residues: CASSPWTEGRSTEAFF.

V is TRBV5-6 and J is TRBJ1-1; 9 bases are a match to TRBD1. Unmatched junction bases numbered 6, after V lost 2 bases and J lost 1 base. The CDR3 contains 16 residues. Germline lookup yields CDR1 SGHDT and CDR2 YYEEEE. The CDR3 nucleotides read TGTGCCAGCAGCTTAGTGGGACAGGGCGGGAACACTGAAGCTTTCTTT. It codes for CASSLVGQGGNTEAFF.

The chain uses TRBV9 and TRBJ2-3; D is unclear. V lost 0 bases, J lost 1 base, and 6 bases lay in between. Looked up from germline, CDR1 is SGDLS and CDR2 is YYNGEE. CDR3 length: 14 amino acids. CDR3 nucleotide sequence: TGTGCCAGCAGCGTAGGGGCAGGCACAGATACGCAGTATTTT. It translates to CASSVGAGTDTQYF.

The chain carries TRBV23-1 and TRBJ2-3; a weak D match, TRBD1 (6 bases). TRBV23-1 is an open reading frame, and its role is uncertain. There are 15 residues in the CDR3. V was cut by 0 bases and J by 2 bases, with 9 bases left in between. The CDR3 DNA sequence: TGCGCCAGCAGTCAATCGGGGGCGACCACAGATACGCAGTATTTT. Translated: CASSQSGATTDTQYF.

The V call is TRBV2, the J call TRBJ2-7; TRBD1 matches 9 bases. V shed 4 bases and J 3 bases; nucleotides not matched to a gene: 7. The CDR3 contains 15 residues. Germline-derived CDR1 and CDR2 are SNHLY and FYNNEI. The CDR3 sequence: CASSARDRGDYEQYF. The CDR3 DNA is TGTGCCAGCAGTGCACGAGACAGGGGGGACTACGAGCAGTACTTC.

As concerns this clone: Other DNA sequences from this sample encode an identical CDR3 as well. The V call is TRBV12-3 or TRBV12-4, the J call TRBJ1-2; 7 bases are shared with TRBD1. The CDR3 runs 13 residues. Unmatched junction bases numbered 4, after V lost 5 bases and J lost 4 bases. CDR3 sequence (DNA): TGTGCCAGCAGTCGGGGACAGTTCTATGGCTACACCTTC. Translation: CASSRGQFYGYTF.

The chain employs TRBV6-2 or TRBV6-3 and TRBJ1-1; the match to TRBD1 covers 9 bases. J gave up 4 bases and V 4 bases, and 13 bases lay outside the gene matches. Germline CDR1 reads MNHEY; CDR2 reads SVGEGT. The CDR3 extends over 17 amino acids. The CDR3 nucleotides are TGTGCCAGCAGTTCCCCTTATCTTGGACAGGGGCTCACTGAAGCTTTCTTT. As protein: CASSSPYLGQGLTEAFF.

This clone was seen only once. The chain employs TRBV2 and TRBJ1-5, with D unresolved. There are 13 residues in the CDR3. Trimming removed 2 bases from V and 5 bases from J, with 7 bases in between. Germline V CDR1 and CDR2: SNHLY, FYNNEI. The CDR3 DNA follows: TGTGCCAGCAGTGAAACGGGTTATCAGCCCCAGCATTTT. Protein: CASSETGYQPQHF.

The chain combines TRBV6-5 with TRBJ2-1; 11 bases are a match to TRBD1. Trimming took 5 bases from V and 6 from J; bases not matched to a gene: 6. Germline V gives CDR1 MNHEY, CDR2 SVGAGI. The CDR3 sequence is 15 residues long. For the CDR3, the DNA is TGTGCCAGCAGTCGGGGACAGGGGGTAGTCAATGAGCAGTTCTTC. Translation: CASSRGQGVVNEQFF.

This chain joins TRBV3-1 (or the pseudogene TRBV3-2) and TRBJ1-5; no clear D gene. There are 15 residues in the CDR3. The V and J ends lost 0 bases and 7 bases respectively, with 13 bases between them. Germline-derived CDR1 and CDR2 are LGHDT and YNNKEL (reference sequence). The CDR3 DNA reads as TGTGCCAGCAGCCAAGATACTACGGTACTCCAGCCCCAGCATTTT. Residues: CASSQDTTVLQPQHF.

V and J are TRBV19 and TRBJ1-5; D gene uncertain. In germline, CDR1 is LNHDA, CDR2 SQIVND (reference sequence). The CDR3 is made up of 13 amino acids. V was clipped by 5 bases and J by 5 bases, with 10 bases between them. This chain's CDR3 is CASSGLGYQPQHF. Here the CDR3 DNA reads TGTGCCAGTAGTGGGCTTGGTTATCAGCCCCAGCATTTT.

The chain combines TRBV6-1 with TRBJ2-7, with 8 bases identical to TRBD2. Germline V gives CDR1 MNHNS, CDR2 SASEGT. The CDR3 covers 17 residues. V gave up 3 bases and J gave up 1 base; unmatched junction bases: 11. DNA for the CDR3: TGTGCCAGCAGTGAGTTTTTAACTAGCGGTACTTCCTACGAGCAGTACTTC. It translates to CASSEFLTSGTSYEQYF.